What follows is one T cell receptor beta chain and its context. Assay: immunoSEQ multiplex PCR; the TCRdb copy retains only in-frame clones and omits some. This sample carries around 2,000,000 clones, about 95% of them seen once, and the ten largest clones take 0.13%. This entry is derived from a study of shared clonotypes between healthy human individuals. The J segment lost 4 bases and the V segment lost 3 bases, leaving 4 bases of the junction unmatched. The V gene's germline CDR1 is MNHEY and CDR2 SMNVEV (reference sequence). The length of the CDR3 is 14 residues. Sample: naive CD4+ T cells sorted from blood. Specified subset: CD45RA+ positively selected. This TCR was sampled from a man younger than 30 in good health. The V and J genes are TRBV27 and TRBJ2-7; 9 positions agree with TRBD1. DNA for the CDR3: TGTGCCAGCAGTTTGAAACAGGGGGCGTACGAGCAGTACTTC. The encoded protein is CASSLKQGAYEQYF.